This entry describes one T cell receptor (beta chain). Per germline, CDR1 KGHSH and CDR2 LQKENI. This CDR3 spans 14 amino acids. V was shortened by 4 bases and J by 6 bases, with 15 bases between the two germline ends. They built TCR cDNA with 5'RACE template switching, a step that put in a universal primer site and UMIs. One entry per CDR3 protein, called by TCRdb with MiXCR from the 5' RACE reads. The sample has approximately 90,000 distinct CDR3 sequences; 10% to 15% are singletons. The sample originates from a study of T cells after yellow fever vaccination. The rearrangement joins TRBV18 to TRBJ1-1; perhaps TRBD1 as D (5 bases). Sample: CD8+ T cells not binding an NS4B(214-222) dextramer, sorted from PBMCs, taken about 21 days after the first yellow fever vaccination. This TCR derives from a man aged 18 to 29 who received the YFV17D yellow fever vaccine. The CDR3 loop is CASSLSGVRAEAFF. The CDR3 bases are TGTGCCAGCTCACTAAGCGGAGTCAGGGCTGAAGCTTTCTTT.